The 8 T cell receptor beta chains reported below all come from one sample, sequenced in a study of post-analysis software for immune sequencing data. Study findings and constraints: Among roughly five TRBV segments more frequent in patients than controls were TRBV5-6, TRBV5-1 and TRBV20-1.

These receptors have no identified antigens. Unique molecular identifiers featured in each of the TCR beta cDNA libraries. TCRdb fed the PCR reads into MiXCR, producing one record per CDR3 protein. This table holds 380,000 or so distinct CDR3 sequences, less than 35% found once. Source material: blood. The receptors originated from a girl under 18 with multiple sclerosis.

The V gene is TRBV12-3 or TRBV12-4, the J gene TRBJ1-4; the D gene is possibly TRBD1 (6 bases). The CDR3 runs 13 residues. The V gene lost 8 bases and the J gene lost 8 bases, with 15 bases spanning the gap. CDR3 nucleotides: TGTGCCAGCGGAACAGGGTATGGCGAAAAACTGTTTTTT. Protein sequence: CASGTGYGEKLFF.

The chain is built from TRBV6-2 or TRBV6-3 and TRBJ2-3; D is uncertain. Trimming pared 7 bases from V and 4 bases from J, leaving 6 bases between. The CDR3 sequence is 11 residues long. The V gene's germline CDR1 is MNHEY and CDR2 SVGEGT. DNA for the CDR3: TGTGCCAGCAACACCCCAGATACGCAGTATTTT. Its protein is CASNTPDTQYF.

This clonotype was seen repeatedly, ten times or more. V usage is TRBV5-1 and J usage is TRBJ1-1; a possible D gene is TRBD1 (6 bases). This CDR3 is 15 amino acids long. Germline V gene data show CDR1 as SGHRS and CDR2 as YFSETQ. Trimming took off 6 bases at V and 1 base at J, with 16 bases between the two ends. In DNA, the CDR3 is TGCGCCAGCAAAATGGTGGCAGGGGCGAACACTGAAGCTTTCTTT. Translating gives CASKMVAGANTEAFF.

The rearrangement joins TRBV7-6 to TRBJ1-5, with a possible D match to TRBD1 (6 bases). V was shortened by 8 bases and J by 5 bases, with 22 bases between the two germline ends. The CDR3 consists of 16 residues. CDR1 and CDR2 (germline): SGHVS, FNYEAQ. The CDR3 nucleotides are TGTGCCAGCGATGGCCCCGACAGGATGACAGATCAGCCCCAGCATTTT. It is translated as CASDGPDRMTDQPQHF.

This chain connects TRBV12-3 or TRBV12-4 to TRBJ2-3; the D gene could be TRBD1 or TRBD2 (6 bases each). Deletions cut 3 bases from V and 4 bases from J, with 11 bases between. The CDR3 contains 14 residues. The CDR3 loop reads CASSLVGGPDTQYF. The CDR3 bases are TGTGCCAGCAGTTTGGTAGGGGGGCCAGATACGCAGTATTTT.

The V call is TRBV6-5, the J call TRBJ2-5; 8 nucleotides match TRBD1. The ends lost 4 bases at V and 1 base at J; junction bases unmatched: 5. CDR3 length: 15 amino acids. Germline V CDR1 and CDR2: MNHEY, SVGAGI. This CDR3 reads CASSSPGQGQETQYF. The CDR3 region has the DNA TGTGCCAGCAGTTCCCCTGGACAGGGCCAAGAGACCCAGTACTTC.

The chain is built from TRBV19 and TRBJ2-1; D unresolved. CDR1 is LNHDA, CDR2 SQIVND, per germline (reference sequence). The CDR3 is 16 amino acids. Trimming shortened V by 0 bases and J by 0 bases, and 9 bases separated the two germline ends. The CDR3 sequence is CASSIEALSSYNEQFF. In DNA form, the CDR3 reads TGTGCCAGTAGTATAGAAGCTCTGAGCTCCTACAATGAGCAGTTCTTC.

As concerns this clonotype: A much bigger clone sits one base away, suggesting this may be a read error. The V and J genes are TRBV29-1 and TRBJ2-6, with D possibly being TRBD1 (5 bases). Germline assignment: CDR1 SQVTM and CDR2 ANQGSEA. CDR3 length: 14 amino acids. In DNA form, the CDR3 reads TGCAGCGTTGAGACGGTTCCTGGGGCCAACGTCCGGACTTTC. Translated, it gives CSVETVPGANVRTF.